This TCR beta chain was captured by sequencing in a study of blood T cell repertoires in COVID-19. Study background: Whether acute or convalescent, the COVID-19 samples came from the United States, Italy and Spain. PBMCs, B-cell-depleted T cells, or T cells provided the cDNA or gDNA that made up the material.

With V trimmed by 8 bases and J by 2 bases, 8 bases remained unmatched. The V gene's germline CDR1 is KGHSH and CDR2 LQKENI. The CDR3 is made up of 17 amino acids. In the authors' methods: Cell counts per sample came from amplifying reference gene primers. Here immunoSEQ multiplex PCR was the method, and the copy in TCRdb shows in-frame clones only, minus some. V and J calls and clone size are those listed in that table; D and trimming were worked out from the DNA. The sample lists some 45,000 clones; 76% were seen once. The sequence was obtained from a man aged 65 to 79 with active or convalescent COVID-19. The rearrangement links TRBV18 to TRBJ2-6; the match to TRBD2 covers 11 bases. Sequencing used peripheral blood. Written as DNA, the CDR3 is TGTGCCAGCCTCTCTAGCGGGGGGACTACTGGGGCCAACGTCCTGACTTTC. It is translated as CASLSSGGTTGANVLTF.